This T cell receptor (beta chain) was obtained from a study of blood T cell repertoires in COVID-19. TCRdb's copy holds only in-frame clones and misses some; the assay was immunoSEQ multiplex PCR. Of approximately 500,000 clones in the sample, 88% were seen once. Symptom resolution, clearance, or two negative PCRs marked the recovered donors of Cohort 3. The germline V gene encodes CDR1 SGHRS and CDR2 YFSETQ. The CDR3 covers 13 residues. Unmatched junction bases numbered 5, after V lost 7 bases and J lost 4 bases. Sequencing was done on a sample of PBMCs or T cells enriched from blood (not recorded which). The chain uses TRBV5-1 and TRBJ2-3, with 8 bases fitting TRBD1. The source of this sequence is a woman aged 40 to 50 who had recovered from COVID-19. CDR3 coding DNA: TGCGCCAGCGCTGGACAGGGACCAGATACGCAGTATTTT. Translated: CASAGQGPDTQYF.